The 5 T cell receptor beta chains reported below all come from one sample, sequenced in a study of blood T cell repertoires in COVID-19. Sequencing used immunoSEQ multiplex PCR; TCRdb keeps in-frame clones, though not all of them. The table records about 280,000 clones, under 90% of them present only once. Sequencing was carried out using peripheral blood. The origin of the receptors is a woman aged 30 to 39 with COVID-19, enrolled during active disease.

V and J are TRBV3-1 (or the pseudogene TRBV3-2) and TRBJ1-1, with D perhaps matching TRBD1 (5 bases). CDR1 LGHDT and CDR2 YNNKEL come from the germline V gene (reference sequence). V gave up 6 bases and J gave up 4 bases, with 15 bases separating them. CDR3 length: 14 amino acids. CDR3 in amino acids: CASSPLVGVTEAFF. CDR3 coding DNA: TGTGCCAGCAGTCCTCTCGTAGGGGTCACTGAAGCTTTCTTT.

The DNA of the CDR3 is TGTGCCAGTAGCGGTAACTTCTACGAGCAGTACTTC. It yields the protein CASSGNFYEQYF. This chain connects TRBV19 to TRBJ2-7; D is undetermined. Germline CDR1 and CDR2: LNHDA and SQIVND (reference sequence). V shed 6 bases and J shed 3 bases, with 9 bases lying between them. There are 12 residues in the CDR3. Full variable domain (missing parts from reference TRBV19 and TRBJ2-7): DGGITQSPKYLFRKEGQNVTLSCEQNLNHDAMYWYRQDPGQGLRLIYYSQIVNDFQKGDIAEGYSVSREKKESFPLTVTSAQKNPTAFYLCASSGNFYEQYFGPGTRLTVT.

J is TRBJ1-5 and V is TRBV4-1; no definite D call. V was shortened by 3 bases and J by 1 base, with 4 bases between the two germline ends. CDR3 size: 13 residues. CDR1 MGHRA and CDR2 YSYEKL come from the germline V gene. The chain's CDR3 is CASSQGSNQPQHF. The CDR3 nucleotides read TGCGCCAGCAGCCAGGGCAGCAATCAGCCCCAGCATTTT.

The chain carries TRBV3-1 (or the pseudogene TRBV3-2) and TRBJ1-2, with a tentative D call TRBD1 (5 bases). Deletions cut 5 bases from V and 4 bases from J, with 14 bases between. CDR3 size: 14 residues. Germline assignment: CDR1 LGHDT and CDR2 YNNKEL (reference sequence). The DNA of the CDR3 is TGTGCCAGCAGCGGAATGGGGGGGACCTATGGCTACACCTTC. Translation: CASSGMGGTYGYTF.

The chain carries TRBV5-1 and TRBJ1-6, with 7 bases fitting TRBD1. This CDR3 has 15 residues. Trimming cost V 0 bases and J 7 bases; bases outside gene matches: 4. In germline, CDR1 is SGHRS, CDR2 YFSETQ. CDR3 nucleotides: TGCGCCAGCAGCTTGGCAGGACAGGAAAATTCACCCCTCCACTTT. Translation gives CASSLAGQENSPLHF.